Listed below are T cell receptor beta chains from one sample, sequenced in a study of blood T cell repertoires in COVID-19. Only in-frame clones appear in the TCRdb table, and some are missing; sequencing was by immunoSEQ multiplex PCR. The repertoire holds about 76,000 clones, about 85% seen once, with about a tenth in the top ten. The sample consisted of peripheral blood. These receptors all come from a man in his 60s with COVID-19, enrolled during active disease. The CDR3 runs from the conserved cysteine through the conserved F or W. Fields, in order: J gene, V gene, clone size, D gene, CDR3 DNA, CDR3 protein. A D gene is named only where the DNA matches it firmly. Size is omitted from some rows. Given values are once, few, many or a class for expanded clones.

TRBJ1-1 TRBV6-4 once . TGTGCCAGCAGTGAGTCATCGACAGCGCCTCGTGATACTGAAGCTTTCTTT CASSESSTAPRDTEAFF
TRBJ1-5 TRBV6-5 . TRBD1 TGTGCCAGCAGTTACACCGGACAGGGGGGGGGTCAGCCCCAGCATTTT CASSYTGQGGGQPQHF
TRBJ1-5 TRBV7-3 . . TGTGCCAGCAGCTTAAAGTCGCGCGACAATCAGCCCCAGCATTTT CASSLKSRDNQPQHF
TRBJ2-3 TRBV6-5 . . TGTGCCAGCAGGGTTTCAGGCCCGCAAGATACGCAGTATTTT CASRVSGPQDTQYF
TRBJ2-2 TRBV2 . . TGTGCCAGCACGACAGGGGAGGGCGGGGAGCTGTTTTTT CASTTGEGGELFF
TRBJ1-6 TRBV2 . . TGTGCCAGCAACTCGGCAACGGGTAATAATTCACCCCTCCACTTT CASNSATGNNSPLHF
TRBJ2-5 TRBV5-6 . TRBD1 TGTGCCAGCAGCTTCGGGACAGGGAGGGAGACCCAGTACTTC CASSFGTGRETQYF
TRBJ2-2 TRBV6-5 once . TGTGCCAGCAGTCAGGGTACCGGGGAGCTGTTTTTT CASSQGTGELFF
TRBJ2-5 TRBV29-1 . . TGCAGCCCATGTGGGGCCCACTTCGGGGAGACCCAGTACTTC CSPCGAHFGETQYF
TRBJ2-3 TRBV5-6 . TRBD2 TGTGCCAGCAGCACGCCTCGAGCGGGAGATGGGACAGATACGCAGTATTTT CASSTPRAGDGTDTQYF
TRBJ1-1 TRBV30 . . TGTGCCTGGACCATAAGGGGGATTAAGGCTGAAGCTTTCTTT CAWTIRGIKAEAFF
TRBJ2-6 TRBV5-1 . TRBD2 TGCGCCAGCAGGCGCGGGGGGGATGGGTCGGCCAACGTCCTGACTTTC CASRRGGDGSANVLTF
TRBJ1-2 TRBV24-1 . . TGTGCCACCAGTGATTGGACAGCAGGCCGTCGACTTAACTATGGCTACACCTTC CATSDWTAGRRLNYGYTF
TRBJ1-4 TRBV2 few TRBD1 TGTGCCAGCAGGGGACAGGGTTATGAAAAACTGTTTTTT CASRGQGYEKLFF
TRBJ2-3 TRBV5-1 . . TGCGCCAGCAGCTTGACAGGAGAGACTAGCACAGATACGCAGTATTTT CASSLTGETSTDTQYF
TRBJ2-1 TRBV28 few TRBD1 TGTGCCAGCAGTTTGGAACAGGGGGCATACGATGAGCAGTTCTTC CASSLEQGAYDEQFF
TRBJ2-7 TRBV2 . . TGTGCCAGAGAGTTAAACCACGAGCAGTACTTC CARELNHEQYF
TRBJ1-5 TRBV28 . . TGTGCCAGCAGTTTATTAGTGTACAATCAGCCCCAGCATTTT CASSLLVYNQPQHF
TRBJ2-2 TRBV6-4 few . TGTGCCAGCCGAGTCGAGCAGAACACCGGGGAGCTGTTTTTT CASRVEQNTGELFF
TRBJ1-6 TRBV2 . . TGTGCCAGCAGCCCAAGGACGGGGATTTCGCCCCTCCACTTT CASSPRTGISPLHF
TRBJ1-1 TRBV6-5 . . TGTGCCAGCAGTTACTCTTACGGGACAAGGCTGGCTGAAGCTTTCTTT CASSYSYGTRLAEAFF
TRBJ2-3 TRBV4-1 once . TGCGCCAGCAGCCAGCTAGAGGCGAACACAGATACGCAGTATTTT CASSQLEANTDTQYF
TRBJ2-3 TRBV11-2 . . TGTGCCAGCAGCTCTCGCCTAGCGAACACAGATACGCAGTATTTT CASSSRLANTDTQYF
TRBJ2-2 TRBV27 . TRBD2 TGTGCCAGCAGTGTCAAGGCTAGCGGGAGGGCTGTCGGGGAGCTGTTTTTT CASSVKASGRAVGELFF
TRBJ2-3 TRBV5-1 few . TGCGCCAGCAGCTTAGGTGGGGACTTGGCGCAGTATTTT CASSLGGDLAQYF
TRBJ1-3 TRBV7-2 . TRBD1 TGTGCCAGCAGCTCGATCGGGACAGCTGGAAACACCATATATTTT CASSSIGTAGNTIYF
TRBJ1-5 TRBV10-3 . TRBD1 TGTGCCATCAGTACTGAAGGACAGGGAGGCAATCAGCCCCAGCATTTT CAISTEGQGGNQPQHF
TRBJ2-5 TRBV5-4 . . TGTGCCAGCAGCCCTAGGACAAACGTTGCCCCAGAGACCCAGTACTTC CASSPRTNVAPETQYF
TRBJ2-3 TRBV4-1 once . TGCGCCAGCAGCCAAGAGCAGGGGACTATCACAGATACGCAGTATTTT CASSQEQGTITDTQYF
TRBJ2-5 TRBV3-1/TRBV3-2 . . TGTGCCAGCAGCCAAGTCAGGCCTCCCAAGGAGACCCAGTACTTC CASSQVRPPKETQYF
TRBJ2-1 TRBV19 once TRBD2 TGTGCCAGTAGTATAGATAGCGGGGGGGCGGGAGACAATGAGCAGTTCTTC CASSIDSGGAGDNEQFF
TRBJ2-7 TRBV27 . TRBD1 TGTGCCAGCAGTCCACCGACAGGGTTAAGGTACGAGCAGTACTTC CASSPPTGLRYEQYF
TRBJ2-7 TRBV2 . TRBD2 TGTGCCAGCAGTGAAGGGCTAGCGGAAAACTACGAGCAGTACTTC CASSEGLAENYEQYF
TRBJ1-2 TRBV5-5 . . TGTGCCAGCAGCTTGGTGGGCAGAACTAACTATGGCTACACCTTC CASSLVGRTNYGYTF
TRBJ1-2 TRBV29-1 . TRBD1 TGCAGCGTTCCAACAGGGGAATTAAGCTACACCTTC CSVPTGELSYTF
TRBJ1-5 TRBV19 . TRBD1 TGTGCCAGTAGTGCCGGACAGGGTGGCAATCAGCCCCAGCATTTT CASSAGQGGNQPQHF
TRBJ1-5 TRBV27 once TRBD1 TGTGCCAGCAGTTTACACGGACAGGGGGTCGGCCAGCCCCAGCATTTT CASSLHGQGVGQPQHF
TRBJ1-6 TRBV5-5 . . TGTGCCAGCAGCTTGACAGGGACCGGGTCTAGTTCACCCCTCCACTTT CASSLTGTGSSSPLHF
TRBJ2-2 TRBV28 once . TGTGCCAGCAGTTCCAGGGCTGGTGGGAAAACCGGGGAGCTGTTTTTT CASSSRAGGKTGELFF
TRBJ2-3 TRBV7-3 . TRBD1 TGTGCCAGCAGCTTAACTGGACAGGGCACAGATACGCAGTATTTT CASSLTGQGTDTQYF
TRBJ2-2 TRBV10-1 once . TGCGCCAGCAGACAGGGGAACACCGGGGAGCTGTTTTTT CASRQGNTGELFF
TRBJ2-7 TRBV10-2 . TRBD1 TGCGCCAGCAGATACGCGACAGGGTACGAGCAGTACTTC CASRYATGYEQYF
TRBJ2-5 TRBV7-9 . TRBD1 TGTGCCAGCAGTCAGCCGGGACAGACGTCACAAGAGACCCAGTACTTC CASSQPGQTSQETQYF
TRBJ2-3 TRBV6-1 . TRBD2 TGTGCCAGCAGTGAAAGGAGCGGGGGGGACGCAGATACGCAGTATTTT CASSERSGGDADTQYF
TRBJ1-6 TRBV19 . TRBD1 TGTGCCAGTAGTATTGGACAGGGGGCTCAGAATTCACCCCTCCACTTT CASSIGQGAQNSPLHF
TRBJ2-1 TRBV6-2/TRBV6-3 . . TGTGCCAGCAGTTCCCCGTTTCGCGGGGAAGACTACAATGAGCAGTTCTTC CASSSPFRGEDYNEQFF
TRBJ1-6 TRBV2 . . TGTGCCAGCAGTGTACAGTGGGGGGATTCACCCCTCCACTTT CASSVQWGDSPLHF
TRBJ1-2 TRBV29-1 . . TGCAGCGTTGAAGATGGGGGGGCCCTTATCTATGGCTACACCTTC CSVEDGGALIYGYTF
TRBJ1-5 TRBV6-5 . . TGTGCCAGCAGAGTGACAGCGAATCAGCCCCAGCATTTT CASRVTANQPQHF
TRBJ2-1 TRBV24-1 . TRBD1 TGTGCCACCAGTGATGGGACAGGGAGTGTGGATGAGCAGTTCTTC CATSDGTGSVDEQFF
TRBJ1-1 TRBV10-1 few . TGCGCCAGCAGTGAGTCGATGTCATCGGGGAACACTGAAGCTTTCTTT CASSESMSSGNTEAFF
TRBJ2-7 TRBV6-4 once . TGTGCCAGCAGTGATATCACCAGGCTTCCTCCTCTCTACGAGCAGTACTTC CASSDITRLPPLYEQYF